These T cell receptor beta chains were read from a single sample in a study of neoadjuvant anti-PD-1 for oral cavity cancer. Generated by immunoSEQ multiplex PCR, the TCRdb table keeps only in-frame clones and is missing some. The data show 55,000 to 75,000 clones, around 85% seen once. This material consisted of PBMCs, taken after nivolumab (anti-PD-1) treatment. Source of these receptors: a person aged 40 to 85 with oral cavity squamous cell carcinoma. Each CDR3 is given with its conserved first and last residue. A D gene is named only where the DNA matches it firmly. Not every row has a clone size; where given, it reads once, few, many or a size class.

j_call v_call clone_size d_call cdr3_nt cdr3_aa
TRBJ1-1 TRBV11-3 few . TGTGCCAGCAGCTTCGGCGAGAGAACTGAAGCTTTCTTT CASSFGERTEAFF
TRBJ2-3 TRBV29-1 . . TGCAGCGTTGTACGGGGCCTAGGCACAGATACGCAGTATTTT CSVVRGLGTDTQYF
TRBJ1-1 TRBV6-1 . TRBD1 TGTGCCAGCAGGAAGGGACAGGCTGACGAAGCTTTCTTT CASRKGQADEAFF
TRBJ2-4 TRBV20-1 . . TGCAGTGCCAAGTGGGACATTCAGTACTTC CSAKWDIQYF
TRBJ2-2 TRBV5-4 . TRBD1 TGTGCCAGCAGCTTGTCAGGGGGCAAGACCGGGGAGCTGTTTTTT CASSLSGGKTGELFF
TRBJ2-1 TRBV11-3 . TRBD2 TGTGCCAGCAGCTTAGATCATGGCGGGACTAGCTCCTACAATGAGCAGTTCTTC CASSLDHGGTSSYNEQFF
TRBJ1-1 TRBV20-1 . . TGCAGTGCTCTAGGGGCCACTGAAGCTTTCTTT CSALGATEAFF
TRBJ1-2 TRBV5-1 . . TGCGCCAGCAGCTTGGAACAGATCTATGGCTACACCTTC CASSLEQIYGYTF
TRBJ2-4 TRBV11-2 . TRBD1 TGTGCCAGCAGCTCCGGGGCCGGCGGATCCAGGGGGAAGTACTTC CASSSGAGGSRGKYF
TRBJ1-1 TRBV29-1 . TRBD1 TGCAGCGTCGCCGGGACAGCTAACACTGAAGCTTTCTTT CSVAGTANTEAFF
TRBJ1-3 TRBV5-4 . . TGTGCCAGCAGCTTAGCAGGCGCGGAGGCAAACACCATATATTTT CASSLAGAEANTIYF
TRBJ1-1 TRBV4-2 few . TGTGCCAGCAGCCAAGATTACGGGGGCCGCACTGAAGCTTTCTTT CASSQDYGGRTEAFF
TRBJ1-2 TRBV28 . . TGTGCCAGCAGTTTTCTAGACACACACTATGGCTACACCTTC CASSFLDTHYGYTF
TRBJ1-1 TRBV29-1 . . TGCAGCGTTGGAGGGCCTTTGAACACTGAAGCTTTCTTT CSVGGPLNTEAFF
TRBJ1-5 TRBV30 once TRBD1 TGTGCCTGGAGTGACGGACAGGGGAGGGAGCCCCAGCATTTT CAWSDGQGREPQHF
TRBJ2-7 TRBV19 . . TGTGCCAGTAGTATAGCGGGAGATCTTGGCGAGCAGTACTTC CASSIAGDLGEQYF
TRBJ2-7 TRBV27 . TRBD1 TGTGCCAGCAGTGCTCCGGGACAGGGTACCTACGAGCAGTACTTC CASSAPGQGTYEQYF
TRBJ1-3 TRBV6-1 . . TGTGCCAGTAGCCTCAGTGACTCTGGAAACACCATATATTTT CASSLSDSGNTIYF
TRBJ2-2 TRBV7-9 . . TGTGCCAGCAGCCGACGAAGGGTTGAAGCCGGGGAGCTGTTTTTT CASSRRRVEAGELFF
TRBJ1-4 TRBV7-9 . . TGTGCCAGCAGCCCCGCGGGGGCAGGGTATGAAAAACTGTTTTTT CASSPAGAGYEKLFF
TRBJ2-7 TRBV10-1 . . TGCGCCAGCAGTGAGCCCCGATCTGACCCAGCGTCCTACGAGCAGTACTTC CASSEPRSDPASYEQYF
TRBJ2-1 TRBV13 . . TGTGCCAGCAAGGGGTTACGCAATGAGCAGTTCTTC CASKGLRNEQFF
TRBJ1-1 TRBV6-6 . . TGTGCCCTACGAGGGGCGGAGAACACTGAAGCTTTCTTT CALRGAENTEAFF
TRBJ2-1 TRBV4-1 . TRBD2 TGCGCCAGCAGCCTAAAGGGGGGACTAGCGGGTTACAATGAGCAGTTCTTC CASSLKGGLAGYNEQFF
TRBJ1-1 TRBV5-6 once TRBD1 TGTGCCAGCAGCTTGTTCACAGGGGGGCCGGGTGCAGCTTTCTTT CASSLFTGGPGAAFF